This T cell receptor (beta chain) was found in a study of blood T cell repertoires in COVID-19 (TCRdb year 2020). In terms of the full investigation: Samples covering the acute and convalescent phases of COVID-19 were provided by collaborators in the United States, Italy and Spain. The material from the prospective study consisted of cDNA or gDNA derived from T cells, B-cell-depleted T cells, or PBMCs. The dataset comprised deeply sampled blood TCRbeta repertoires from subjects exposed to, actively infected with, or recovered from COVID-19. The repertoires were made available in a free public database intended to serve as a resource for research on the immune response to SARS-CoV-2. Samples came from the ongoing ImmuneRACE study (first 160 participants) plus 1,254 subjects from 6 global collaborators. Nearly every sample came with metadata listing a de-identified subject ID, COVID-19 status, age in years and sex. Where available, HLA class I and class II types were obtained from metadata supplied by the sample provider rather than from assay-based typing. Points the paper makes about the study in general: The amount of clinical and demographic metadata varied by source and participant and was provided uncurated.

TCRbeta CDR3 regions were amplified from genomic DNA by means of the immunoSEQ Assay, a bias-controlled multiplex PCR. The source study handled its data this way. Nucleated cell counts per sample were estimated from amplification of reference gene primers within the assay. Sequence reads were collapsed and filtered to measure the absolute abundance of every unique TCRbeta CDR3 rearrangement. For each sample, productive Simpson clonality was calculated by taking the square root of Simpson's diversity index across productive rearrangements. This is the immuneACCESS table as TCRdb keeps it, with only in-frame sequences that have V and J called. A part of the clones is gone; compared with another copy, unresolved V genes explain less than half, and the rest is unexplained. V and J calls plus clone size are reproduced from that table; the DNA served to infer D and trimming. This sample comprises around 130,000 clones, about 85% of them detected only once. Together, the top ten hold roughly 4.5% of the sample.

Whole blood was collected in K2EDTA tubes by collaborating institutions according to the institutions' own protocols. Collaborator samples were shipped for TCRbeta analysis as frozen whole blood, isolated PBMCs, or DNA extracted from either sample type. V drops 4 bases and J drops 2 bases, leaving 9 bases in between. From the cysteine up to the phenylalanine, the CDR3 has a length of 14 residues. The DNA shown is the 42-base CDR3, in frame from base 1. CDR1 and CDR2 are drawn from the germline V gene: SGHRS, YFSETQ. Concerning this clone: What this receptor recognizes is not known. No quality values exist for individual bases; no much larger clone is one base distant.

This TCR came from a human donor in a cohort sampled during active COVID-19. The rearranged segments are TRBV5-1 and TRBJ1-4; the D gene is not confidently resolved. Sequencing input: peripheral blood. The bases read TGCGCCAGCAGCCTCGGCGGTACTAATGAAAAACTGTTTTTT. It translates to CASSLGGTNEKLFF.